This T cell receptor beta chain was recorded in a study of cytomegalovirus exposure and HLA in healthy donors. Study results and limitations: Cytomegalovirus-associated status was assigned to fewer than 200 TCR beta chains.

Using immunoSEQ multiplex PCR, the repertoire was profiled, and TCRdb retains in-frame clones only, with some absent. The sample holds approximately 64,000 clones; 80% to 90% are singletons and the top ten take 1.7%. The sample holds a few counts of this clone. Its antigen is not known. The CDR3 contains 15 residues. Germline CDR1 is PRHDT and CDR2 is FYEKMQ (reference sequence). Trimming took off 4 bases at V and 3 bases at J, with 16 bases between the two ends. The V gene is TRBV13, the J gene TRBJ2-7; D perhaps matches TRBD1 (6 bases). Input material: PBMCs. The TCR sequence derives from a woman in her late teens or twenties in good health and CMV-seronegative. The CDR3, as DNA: TGTGCCAGCAGCTCGATAAGGGACACCAACTACGAGCAGTACTTC. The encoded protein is CASSSIRDTNYEQYF.